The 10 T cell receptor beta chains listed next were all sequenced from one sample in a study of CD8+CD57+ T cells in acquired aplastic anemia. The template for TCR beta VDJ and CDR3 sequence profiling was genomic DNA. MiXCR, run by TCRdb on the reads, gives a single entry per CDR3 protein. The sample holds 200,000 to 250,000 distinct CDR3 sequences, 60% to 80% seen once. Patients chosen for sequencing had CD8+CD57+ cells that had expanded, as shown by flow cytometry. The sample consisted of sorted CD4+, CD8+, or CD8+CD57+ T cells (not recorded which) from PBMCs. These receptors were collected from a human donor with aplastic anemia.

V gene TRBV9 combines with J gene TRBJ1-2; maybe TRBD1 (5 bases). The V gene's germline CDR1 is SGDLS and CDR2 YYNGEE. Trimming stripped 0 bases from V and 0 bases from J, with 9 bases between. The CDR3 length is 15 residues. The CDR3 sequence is CASSVGMGANYGYTF. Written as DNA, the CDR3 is TGTGCCAGCAGCGTAGGGATGGGGGCTAACTATGGCTACACCTTC.

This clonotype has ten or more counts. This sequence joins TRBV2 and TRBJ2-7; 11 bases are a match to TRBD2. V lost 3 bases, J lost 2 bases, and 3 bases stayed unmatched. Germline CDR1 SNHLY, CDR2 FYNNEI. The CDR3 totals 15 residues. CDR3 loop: CASSEGTSGTYEQYF. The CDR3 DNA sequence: TGTGCCAGCAGTGAGGGGACTAGCGGAACCTACGAGCAGTACTTC.

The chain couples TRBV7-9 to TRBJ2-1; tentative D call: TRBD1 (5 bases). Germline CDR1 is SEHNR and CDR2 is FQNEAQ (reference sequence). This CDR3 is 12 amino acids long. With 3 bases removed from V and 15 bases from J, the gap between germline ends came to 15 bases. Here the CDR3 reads CASSFKPGILFF. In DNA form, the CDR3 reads TGTGCCAGCAGCTTTAAGCCAGGGATTCTGTTCTTC.

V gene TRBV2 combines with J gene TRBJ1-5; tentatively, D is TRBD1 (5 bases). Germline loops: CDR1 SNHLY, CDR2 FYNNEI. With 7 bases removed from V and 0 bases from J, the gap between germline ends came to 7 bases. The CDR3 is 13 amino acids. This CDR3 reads CASTGYSNQPQHF. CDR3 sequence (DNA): TGTGCCAGCACAGGGTATAGCAATCAGCCCCAGCATTTT.

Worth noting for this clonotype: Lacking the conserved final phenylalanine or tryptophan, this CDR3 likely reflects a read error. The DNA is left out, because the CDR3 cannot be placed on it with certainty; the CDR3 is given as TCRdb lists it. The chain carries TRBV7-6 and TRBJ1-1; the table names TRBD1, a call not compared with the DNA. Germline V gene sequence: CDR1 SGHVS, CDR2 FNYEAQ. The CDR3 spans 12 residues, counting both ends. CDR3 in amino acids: CASSPGTLTSFS.

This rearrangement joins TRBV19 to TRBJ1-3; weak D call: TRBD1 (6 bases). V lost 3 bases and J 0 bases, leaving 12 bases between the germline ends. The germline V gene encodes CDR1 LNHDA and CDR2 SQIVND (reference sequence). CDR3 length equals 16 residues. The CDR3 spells CASSMNLGGSGNTIYF. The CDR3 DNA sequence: TGTGCCAGTAGTATGAATTTAGGGGGCTCTGGAAACACCATATATTTT.

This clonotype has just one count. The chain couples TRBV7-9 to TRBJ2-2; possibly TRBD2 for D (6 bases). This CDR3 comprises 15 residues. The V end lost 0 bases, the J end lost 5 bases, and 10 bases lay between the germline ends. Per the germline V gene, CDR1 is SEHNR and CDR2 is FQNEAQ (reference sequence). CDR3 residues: CASSLAPAGTGELFF. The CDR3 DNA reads TGTGCCAGCAGCTTAGCGCCGGCGGGAACCGGGGAGCTGTTTTTT. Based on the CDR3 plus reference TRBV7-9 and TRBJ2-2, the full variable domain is DTGVSQNPRHKITKRGQNVTFRCDPISEHNRLYWYRQTLGQGPEFLTYFQNEAQLEKSRLLSDRFSAERPKGSFSTLEIQRTEQGDSAMYLCASSLAPAGTGELFFGEGSRLTVL.

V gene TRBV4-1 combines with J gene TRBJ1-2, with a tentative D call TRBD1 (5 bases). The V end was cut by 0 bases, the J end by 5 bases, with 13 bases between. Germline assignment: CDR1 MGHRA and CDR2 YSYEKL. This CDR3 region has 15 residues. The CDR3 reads CASSQDQAGRYGYTF. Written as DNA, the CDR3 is TGCGCCAGCAGCCAAGATCAAGCAGGGCGTTATGGCTACACCTTC.

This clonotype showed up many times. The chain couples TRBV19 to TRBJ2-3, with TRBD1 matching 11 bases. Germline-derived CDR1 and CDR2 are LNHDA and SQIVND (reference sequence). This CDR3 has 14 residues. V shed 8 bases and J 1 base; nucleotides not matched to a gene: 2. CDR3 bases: TGTGCCAGTCGGGACAGGGGGGGCACAGATACGCAGTATTTT. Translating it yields CASRDRGGTDTQYF.

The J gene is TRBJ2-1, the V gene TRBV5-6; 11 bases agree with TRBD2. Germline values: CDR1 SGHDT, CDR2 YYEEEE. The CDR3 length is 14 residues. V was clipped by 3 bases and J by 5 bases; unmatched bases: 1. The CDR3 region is CASSWGLADNEQFF. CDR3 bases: TGTGCCAGCAGCTGGGGACTAGCGGACAATGAGCAGTTCTTC.